One and the same sample provided the 29 T cell receptor beta chains below, sequenced in a study of OX40 agonist ivuxolimab in advanced cancers. Some clones are missing from TCRdb's copy, which holds only in-frame ones; the method was immunoSEQ multiplex PCR. The sample records 65,000 to 90,000 clones, less than 95% being singletons. The starting material was CD4+ or CD8+ T cells sorted from blood, obtained in a trial of the OX40 agonist ivuxolimab. The receptors shown here come from an adult with an advanced solid tumor such as melanoma, head and neck, liver or kidney cancer.

The genes are TRBV19 and TRBJ1-1; D perhaps matches TRBD1 (5 bases). Per the germline V gene, CDR1 is LNHDA and CDR2 is SQIVND (reference sequence). V lost 5 bases to trimming and J lost 7 bases, with 11 bases between them. The CDR3 is 12 amino acids. The CDR3 bases are TGTGCCAGTAGTGGACATGATGTTGAAGCTTTCTTT. This sequence encodes CASSGHDVEAFF.

The chain employs TRBV5-1 and TRBJ2-1; D might be TRBD1 (5 bases). CDR3 length: 14 amino acids. Deletions cut 6 bases from V and 0 bases from J, with 10 bases between. Looked up from germline, CDR1 is SGHRS and CDR2 is YFSETQ. CDR3 amino acids: CASNYRPSYNEQFF. For the CDR3, the DNA is TGCGCCAGCAACTACAGGCCCTCCTACAATGAGCAGTTCTTC.

This clone is a singleton in its sample. The V and J genes are TRBV6-5 and TRBJ1-1; no clear D gene. Germline V CDR1 and CDR2: MNHEY, SVGAGI. The CDR3 is 15 residues long. Trimming left V 1 base short and J 0 bases short, with 9 bases between. In nucleotides, the CDR3 is TGTGCCAGCAGTTACTTGGGAGAAATGAACACTGAAGCTTTCTTT. Protein sequence: CASSYLGEMNTEAFF.

V and J are TRBV6-1 and TRBJ2-2, with D possibly TRBD1 on 5 matching bases. With 1 base removed from V and 0 bases from J, the gap between germline ends came to 6 bases. Germline lookup yields CDR1 MNHNS and CDR2 SASEGT. The CDR3 contains 15 residues. This CDR3 reads CASSEGRANTGELFF. In DNA form, the CDR3 reads TGTGCCAGCAGTGAAGGCAGGGCGAACACCGGGGAGCTGTTTTTT.

V is TRBV30 and J is TRBJ1-1, with a weak D call TRBD1 (6 bases). In germline, CDR1 is GTSNPN, CDR2 SVGIG (reference sequence). The CDR3 consists of 13 residues. Trimming stripped 3 bases from V and 10 bases from J, with 18 bases between. The CDR3 region has the DNA TGTGCCTGGAGGGTACAGGGTGAGGTGGTAGCTTTCTTT. Translating it yields CAWRVQGEVVAFF.

The rearrangement uses TRBV13 and TRBJ2-2; 11 bases agree with TRBD2. From germline, CDR1 is PRHDT and CDR2 FYEKMQ (reference sequence). The V segment lost 0 bases and the J segment 5 bases; nucleotides outside the gene matches: 2. The CDR3 is 16 amino acids. In nucleotides, the CDR3 is TGTGCCAGCAGCTTAGGACTAGCGGGAGTAACCGGGGAGCTGTTTTTT. Translated, it gives CASSLGLAGVTGELFF.

CDR3 bases: TGTGCCAGCACCGACCCTGGCGGGGGTGGATACAATGAGCAGTTCTTC. Translating it yields CASTDPGGGGYNEQFF. The chain is built from TRBV7-9 and TRBJ2-1; TRBD2 matches 7 bases. Trimming removed 7 bases from V and 4 bases from J; junction bases left unmatched: 13. This CDR3 is built from 16 residues. CDR1 and CDR2 (germline): SEHNR, FQNEAQ (reference sequence).

V usage is TRBV7-9 and J usage is TRBJ2-3; 8 positions match TRBD2. The CDR3 loop spans 14 amino acids. Germline V gene data show CDR1 as SEHNR and CDR2 as FQNEAQ (reference sequence). V dropped 3 bases and J dropped 4; count of bases not matched to a gene: 3. DNA of the CDR3: TGTGCCAGCAGCTTGAGCGGGAGCGCAGATACGCAGTATTTT. As protein: CASSLSGSADTQYF.

J is TRBJ1-1 and V is TRBV29-1, with D uncertain. The CDR3 extends over 9 amino acids. V gave up 6 bases and J gave up 2 bases, with 1 base separating them. Germline V gives CDR1 SQVTM, CDR2 ANQGSEA. CDR3 coding DNA: TGCAGCGTCAACACTGAAGCTTTCTTT. Encoded protein: CSVNTEAFF. Together with reference TRBV29-1 and TRBJ1-1, the CDR3 gives the full variable domain: SAVISQKPSRDICQRGTSLTIQCQVDSQVTMMFWYRQQPGQSLTLIATANQGSEATYESGFVIDKFPISRPNLTFSTLTVSNMSPEDSSIYLCSVNTEAFFGQGTRLTVV.

The V and J genes are TRBV28 and TRBJ2-7; tentatively, D is TRBD1 (5 bases). The V end was cut by 3 bases, the J end by 6 bases, with 15 bases between. CDR1 MDHEN and CDR2 SYDVKM come from the germline V gene. The CDR3 has 14 residues. The CDR3 loop reads CASSFVGHDSEQYF. In nucleotides, the CDR3 is TGTGCCAGCAGTTTCGTGGGGCATGATAGCGAGCAGTACTTC.

The V call is TRBV4-1, the J call TRBJ1-1; TRBD1 matches 10 bases. The CDR3 has 15 residues. The V segment lost 3 bases and the J segment 4 bases; nucleotides outside the gene matches: 5. Germline values: CDR1 MGHRA, CDR2 YSYEKL. CDR3 in amino acids: CASSQGTGVGTEAFF. The CDR3 nucleotides are TGCGCCAGCAGCCAGGGGACAGGGGTGGGCACTGAAGCTTTCTTT.

The V gene is TRBV4-3, the J gene TRBJ2-1, with D possibly TRBD1 on 5 matching bases. The germline CDR1 and CDR2 sequences are LGHNA and YSLEER. This CDR3 region has 12 residues. Trimming cost V 6 bases and J 7 bases, with 10 bases left between them. The CDR3 DNA reads TGCGCCAGCAGTCGTAGGGGTAATGAGCAGTTCTTC. Encoded protein: CASSRRGNEQFF.

The gene calls are TRBV10-2 and TRBJ1-4; D call uncertain. Per the germline V gene, CDR1 is WSHSY and CDR2 is SAAADI. Deletions cut 0 bases from V and 14 bases from J, with 7 bases between. The CDR3 sequence is 11 residues long. The CDR3 coding sequence is TGCGCCAGCAGTGAGTCGAAGCTTCTGTTTTTT. Protein sequence: CASSESKLLFF.

The rearrangement joins TRBV28 to TRBJ1-5; 7 nucleotides agree with TRBD1. CDR1 is MDHEN, CDR2 SYDVKM, per germline. The CDR3 is 20 residues long. V shed 2 bases, J shed 2 bases, and the junction held 18 bases outside the gene matches. CDR3 loop: CASSLESVTGYGSGNQPQHF. The CDR3 coding sequence is TGTGCCAGCAGTTTAGAGTCGGTGACAGGGTATGGGTCGGGCAATCAGCCCCAGCATTTT.

The V gene is TRBV9, the J gene TRBJ2-3; D gene unclear. Looked up from germline, CDR1 is SGDLS and CDR2 is YYNGEE. Trimming took 0 bases from V and 4 from J, leaving 6 bases between them. This CDR3 is 13 amino acids long. CDR3 region: CASSVVNPDTQYF. CDR3 coding DNA: TGTGCCAGCAGCGTAGTTAATCCAGATACGCAGTATTTT.

This rearrangement joins TRBV15 to TRBJ1-2; D not certain. Germline assignment: CDR1 LNHNV and CDR2 YYDKDF (reference sequence). V lost 0 bases and J 4 bases, leaving 6 bases between the germline ends. The CDR3 consists of 13 residues. CDR3 in DNA: TGTGCCACCAGCAGAGATGTAACCTATGGCTACACCTTC. It is translated as CATSRDVTYGYTF.

The CDR3 reads CASSLILAGGYSNQPQHF. In DNA, the CDR3 is TGCGCCAGCAGCTTAATACTTGCGGGGGGATATAGCAATCAGCCCCAGCATTTT. This chain joins TRBV5-1 and TRBJ1-5; D perhaps matches TRBD1 (5 bases). Germline-derived CDR1 and CDR2 are SGHRS and YFSETQ. The CDR3 length is 18 residues. The germline V and J ends were trimmed by 2 bases and 0 bases, with 18 bases remaining between them.

The rearrangement uses TRBV6-1 and TRBJ1-1; D unclear. The CDR3 is 13 amino acids. The V and J ends lost 7 bases and 12 bases respectively, with 21 bases between them. Per the germline V gene, CDR1 is MNHNS and CDR2 is SASEGT. Written as DNA, the CDR3 is TGTGCCAGCATTCCGGACCTTCGAGTAAAAACTTTCTTT. Encoded protein: CASIPDLRVKTFF.

The chain is built from TRBV28 and TRBJ2-7; D is unclear. Trimming pared 10 bases from V and 2 bases from J, leaving 15 bases between. Per germline, CDR1 MDHEN and CDR2 SYDVKM. The CDR3 runs to 13 residues. CDR3 loop: CATLSSLAYEQYF. DNA of the CDR3: TGTGCCACCCTCTCCTCTCTTGCCTACGAGCAGTACTTC.

J is TRBJ2-3 and V is TRBV2, with TRBD2 matching 16 bases. Trimming cost V 10 bases and J 5 bases; bases outside gene matches: 3. The V gene's germline CDR1 is SNHLY and CDR2 FYNNEI. CDR3 length equals 14 residues. In DNA form, the CDR3 reads TGTGCCACCGGGACTAGCGGGGGGGAAGATACGCAGTATTTT. This translates into CATGTSGGEDTQYF.

This clone was found once. The chain employs TRBV27 and TRBJ2-7; D is perhaps TRBD1 (6 bases). CDR1 is MNHEY and CDR2 is SMNVEV in the germline V gene (reference sequence). V was cut by 3 bases and J by 7 bases, with 16 bases left in between. The CDR3 sequence is 14 residues long. The CDR3 reads CASSFGTPLREQYF. The CDR3 DNA sequence: TGTGCCAGCAGTTTCGGGACACCCCTTCGGGAGCAGTACTTC.

This chain joins TRBV28 and TRBJ2-3, with 7 bases matching TRBD2. V dropped 10 bases and J dropped 1; count of bases not matched to a gene: 5. Per germline, CDR1 MDHEN and CDR2 SYDVKM. CDR3 size: 13 residues. CDR3 DNA sequence: TGTGCCACCTATACTAGCGGCACAGATACGCAGTATTTT. Translation: CATYTSGTDTQYF.

The chain carries TRBV7-2 and TRBJ2-1; D may be TRBD2 (6 bases). Germline V gene sequence: CDR1 SGHTA, CDR2 FQGNSA. CDR3 length: 15 residues. Trimming pared 1 base from V and 4 bases from J, leaving 11 bases between. The CDR3 region has the DNA TGTGCCAGCAGCTTAGAAGTAGCGGCGTACAATGAGCAGTTCTTC. It specifies CASSLEVAAYNEQFF.

This clone has a single count. DNA for the CDR3: TGTGCCAGCAAAGGGGACGGGCTCCCGGGCACAGATACGCAGTATTTT. This codes for CASKGDGLPGTDTQYF. V and J are TRBV9 and TRBJ2-3; the D call may be TRBD1 or TRBD2 (5 bases each). With 6 bases removed from V and 1 base from J, the gap between germline ends came to 18 bases. This CDR3 region has 16 residues. Germline CDR1 SGDLS, CDR2 YYNGEE.

Points on this clone: The junction departs from germline at one end; a sequencing error may be responsible. Other DNA sequences of this sample code for an identical CDR3. V is TRBV6-6 and J is TRBJ2-1; a possible D gene is TRBD1 (6 bases). Germline V gene lookup returns CDR1 MNHNY and CDR2 SVGAGI (reference sequence). The CDR3 extends over 11 amino acids. The DNA for the CDR3 is TGCGCCAGCAGTTACGGGACACTGCAGTTCTTC. Its translation: CASSYGTLQFF.

The gene calls are TRBV13 and TRBJ1-2, with unresolved D. The germline gives CDR1 PRHDT, CDR2 FYEKMQ (reference sequence). The CDR3 sequence is 12 residues long. Trimming shortened V by 4 bases and J by 4 bases, and 7 bases separated the two germline ends. In DNA, the CDR3 is TGTGCCAGCAGCTCTAGCGCCTATGGCTACACCTTC. This encodes CASSSSAYGYTF.

CDR3 sequence reads: CASSVEAEYSNQPQHF. Here the CDR3 DNA reads TGTGCCAGCAGCGTAGAAGCGGAGTATAGCAATCAGCCCCAGCATTTT. The gene calls are TRBV9 and TRBJ1-5; no reliable D call. The germline V gene encodes CDR1 SGDLS and CDR2 YYNGEE. The CDR3 consists of 16 residues. Trimming cost V 0 bases and J 0 bases, with 10 bases left between them.

The J gene is TRBJ2-5, the V gene TRBV28, with D possibly matching TRBD2 (5 bases). V lost 5 bases and J 5 bases, leaving 15 bases between the germline ends. Germline V lookup: CDR1 MDHEN, CDR2 SYDVKM. The CDR3 contains 14 residues. CDR3 protein: CASSPAEGLETQYF. The CDR3 DNA is TGTGCCAGCAGTCCTGCTGAGGGATTGGAGACCCAGTACTTC.

The genes are TRBV5-1 and TRBJ2-5; 7 nucleotides line up with TRBD1. The germline V gene encodes CDR1 SGHRS and CDR2 YFSETQ. The length of the CDR3 is 14 residues. The ends lost 7 bases at V and 2 bases at J; junction bases unmatched: 8. The CDR3 DNA reads as TGCGCCAGCGACCCCGGGACAGTACAAGAGACCCAGTACTTC. Translated: CASDPGTVQETQYF.